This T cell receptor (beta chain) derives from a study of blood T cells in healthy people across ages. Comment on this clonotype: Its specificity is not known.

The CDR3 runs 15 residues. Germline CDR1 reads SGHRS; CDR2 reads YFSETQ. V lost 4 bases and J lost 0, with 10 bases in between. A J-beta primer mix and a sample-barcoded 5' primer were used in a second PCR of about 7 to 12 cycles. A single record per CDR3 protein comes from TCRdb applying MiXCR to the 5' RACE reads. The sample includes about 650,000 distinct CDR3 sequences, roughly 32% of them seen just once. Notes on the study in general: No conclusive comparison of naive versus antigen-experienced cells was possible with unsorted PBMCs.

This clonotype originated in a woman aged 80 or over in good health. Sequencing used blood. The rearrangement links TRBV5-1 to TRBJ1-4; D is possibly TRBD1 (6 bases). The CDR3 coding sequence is TGCGCCAGCAGCCCCCAGGGGTCAACTAATGAAAAACTGTTTTTT. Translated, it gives CASSPQGSTNEKLFF.